The source of this T cell receptor beta chain is a study of OX40 agonist ivuxolimab in advanced cancers. Generated by immunoSEQ multiplex PCR, the TCRdb table keeps only in-frame clones and is missing some. This sample has 75,000 to 90,000 clones, with 92% found just once. Study conclusions and caveats: The mean number of expanded clones was higher in CD8+ T cells than in CD4+. Antigen specificity remained undetermined for the expanded peripheral T cells.

A remark on this clone: Antigen: not known.

In germline, CDR1 is LNHDA, CDR2 SQIVND (reference sequence). The germline V and J ends were trimmed by 0 bases and 8 bases, with 8 bases remaining between them. CDR3 length equals 13 residues. The rearrangement uses TRBV19 and TRBJ2-1; TRBD2 might be the D (6 bases). Sequences were derived from CD4+ or CD8+ T cells sorted from blood, sampled in a trial of the OX40 agonist ivuxolimab. The sequence was collected from an adult with an advanced solid tumor such as melanoma, head and neck, liver or kidney cancer. The CDR3 nucleotides are TGTGCCAGTAGTATAGATGGAGGGGATGAGCAGTTCTTC. It encodes CASSIDGGDEQFF.